This is a list of T cell receptor beta chains from one sample in a study of T cell changes during pregnancy in multiple sclerosis. Sequenced by immunoSEQ multiplex PCR; TCRdb stores in-frame clones only, minus some. Of some 70,000 clones listed, 90% to 95% were seen once; the top ten hold roughly 0.3%. This material consisted of CD4+ T cells from peripheral blood mononuclear cells, taken in the third trimester of pregnancy. Receptors were obtained from a female donor in good health, enrolled as a control in a pregnancy study. The CDR3 runs from the conserved cysteine through the conserved F or W. The D gene is left open where the match is weak. Rows may omit the clone size; those that give it use once, few, many or a size class.

d_gene,v_gene,j_gene,abundance,CDR3aa,CDR3nt
NA,TRBV30,TRBJ2-2,NA,CAWSGGSPTGELFF,TGTGCCTGGAGCGGCGGCAGCCCCACCGGGGAGCTGTTTTTT
TRBD1,TRBV5-4,TRBJ1-1,NA,CASSVDRANTEAFF,TGTGCCAGCAGCGTGGACAGGGCGAACACTGAAGCTTTCTTT
TRBD1,TRBV7-3,TRBJ1-5,NA,CASSPTGQRNQPQHF,TGTGCCAGCAGCCCCACGGGACAGCGGAATCAGCCCCAGCATTTT
TRBD1,TRBV4-2,TRBJ2-7,NA,CASSQAAGTGEYEQYF,TGTGCCAGCAGCCAGGCAGCCGGGACAGGGGAATACGAGCAGTACTTC
NA,TRBV27,TRBJ1-2,NA,CASSREGTRYGYTF,TGTGCCAGCTCACGCGAGGGGACACGATATGGCTACACCTTC
TRBD1,TRBV10-3,TRBJ1-1,few,CATRQGDTEAFF,TGTGCCACGAGACAGGGTGACACTGAAGCTTTCTTT
NA,TRBV5-1,TRBJ2-5,NA,CASSLPGPQETQYF,TGCGCCAGCAGCTTACCAGGGCCTCAAGAGACCCAGTACTTC
TRBD1,TRBV5-6,TRBJ1-5,NA,CASSLAGGDQPQHF,TGTGCCAGCAGCTTGGCAGGGGGCGATCAGCCCCAGCATTTT
TRBD1,TRBV7-9,TRBJ1-2,NA,CASSLVTGGSGYTF,TGTGCCAGCAGCTTGGTAACAGGGGGCTCTGGCTACACCTTC
TRBD1,TRBV29-1,TRBJ1-2,NA,CSVEEIQGYGYTF,TGCAGCGTTGAAGAAATACAGGGGTATGGCTACACCTTC
TRBD1,TRBV14,TRBJ2-2,NA,CASSQPGQAIGELFF,TGTGCCAGCAGCCAACCGGGACAGGCGATCGGGGAGCTGTTTTTT
NA,TRBV5-1,TRBJ1-2,NA,CASSPGGYDGYTF,TGCGCCAGCAGCCCCGGGGGATACGATGGCTACACCTTC
NA,TRBV6-5,TRBJ1-5,NA,CASTPGGKNQPQHF,TGTGCCAGCACCCCGGGCGGGAAAAATCAGCCCCAGCATTTT
NA,TRBV18,TRBJ1-1,once,CASSRTEQLGTEAFF,TGTGCCAGCTCACGGACTGAGCAGCTGGGCACTGAAGCTTTCTTT
TRBD1,TRBV10-3,TRBJ1-4,NA,CAISDGTGGEKLFF,TGTGCCATCAGTGATGGTACAGGGGGAGAAAAACTGTTTTTT
TRBD2,TRBV7-2,TRBJ2-7,NA,CASSILAGGLYEQYF,TGTGCCAGCAGCATACTAGCGGGGGGGCTCTACGAGCAGTACTTC
TRBD1,TRBV5-4,TRBJ2-2,NA,CASTEQGGNTGELFF,TGTGCCAGCACCGAACAGGGGGGTAACACCGGGGAGCTGTTTTTT
NA,TRBV5-1,TRBJ1-2,NA,CASSLAGDGYTF,TGCGCCAGCAGCTTAGCAGGGGACGGCTACACCTTC
TRBD1,TRBV7-2,TRBJ2-1,NA,CASSIRQGALSYNEQFF,TGTGCCAGCAGCATTCGACAGGGTGCCCTCTCCTACAATGAGCAGTTCTTC
NA,TRBV30,TRBJ1-3,NA,CAWSVRRTSNSGNTIYF,TGTGCCTGGAGTGTCCGGAGGACCTCCAACTCTGGAAACACCATATATTTT
TRBD1,TRBV5-1,TRBJ1-4,once,CASSTDRGNEKLFF,TGCGCCAGCAGCACCGACAGGGGGAATGAAAAACTGTTTTTT
TRBD2,TRBV19,TRBJ2-3,NA,CASSPQTSGGAGTQYF,TGTGCCAGTAGTCCTCAGACTAGCGGGGGGGCCGGTACGCAGTATTTT
TRBD2,TRBV4-3,TRBJ2-3,NA,CASSQDGTSSGDTQYF,TGCGCCAGCAGCCAAGATGGGACTAGCTCTGGAGATACGCAGTATTTT
TRBD1,TRBV4-2,TRBJ1-2,NA,CTSRLGQGAGLGGYTF,TGTACCAGCAGACTGGGACAGGGGGCAGGTTTGGGTGGCTACACCTTC